These T cell receptor beta chains were read from a single sample in a study of T cells in Graves' hyperthyroidism and ophthalmopathy. One entry per CDR3 protein results from TCRdb running MiXCR on the multiplex PCR reads. Here the sample spans under 350,000 distinct CDR3 sequences, 18% being singletons. Sequencing used blood. Source of these receptors: a woman between 45 and 65 years old with Graves' hyperthyroidism. The CDR3 runs from the conserved cysteine through the conserved F or W. The D gene is left open where the match is weak. Size tells how often a clone was seen (once, few, many) or the class of an expanded clone, and some rows leave it out.

TRBJ1-2	.	TRBD1	TRBV28	TGTGCCAGCTTCCCAGGGGGCGGGATCTATGGCTACACCTTC	CASFPGGGIYGYTF
TRBJ2-1	few	TRBD2	TRBV9	TGTGCCAGCAGCGTAGACACTAGCGGGGATTTATTCAATGAGCAGTTCTTC	CASSVDTSGDLFNEQFF
TRBJ2-5	many	.	TRBV10-3	TGTGCCATCAGTGAGTCGAACCAAGAGACCCAGTACTTC	CAISESNQETQYF
TRBJ1-1	.	TRBD1	TRBV12-3/TRBV12-4	TGTGCCAGCAGTGGACAGGGGTGGGGCACTGAAGCTTTCTTT	CASSGQGWGTEAFF
TRBJ2-7	.	TRBD2	TRBV11-3	TGTGCCAGCAGCCAAAGAAGTCGGGGAGGGGCTAACGAGCAGTACTTC	CASSQRSRGGANEQYF
TRBJ1-1	many	.	TRBV3-1	TGTGCCAGCAGCCCATCCCCGATGACAGGAATGAACACTGAAGCTTTCTTT	CASSPSPMTGMNTEAFF
TRBJ2-1	many	.	TRBV28	TGTGCCAGCAGTTCTTCCTTCCCGGGGCCCATAATAAACCGGGACTTCGACAATGAGCAGTTCTTC	CASSSSFPGPIINRDFDNEQFF
TRBJ1-6	.	.	TRBV7-2	TGTGCCAGCAGCCTCCGGGCCGAAGTAGACTCCTATAATTCACCCCTCCACTTT	CASSLRAEVDSYNSPLHF
TRBJ2-5	few	.	TRBV7-9	TGTGCCAGCAGCTTGGGCAGCCTTTTAGGGACCCAGTACTTC	CASSLGSLLGTQYF
TRBJ1-1	many	TRBD1	TRBV6-1	TGTGCCAGCAGGGACCGGGACAGGATTTCTGAAGCTTTCTTT	CASRDRDRISEAFF
TRBJ1-6	few	TRBD1	TRBV27	TGTGCCAGCACCACCGACCGGAAAAACAGGGGTTCACCCCTCCACTTT	CASTTDRKNRGSPLHF
TRBJ2-3	.	.	TRBV3-1	TGTGCCAGCAGCCAAGATGAGGGGTATACGCAGTATTTT	CASSQDEGYTQYF
TRBJ1-1	.	.	TRBV7-9	TGTGCCAGCAAAATGGGGGTTGAAGCTTTCTTT	CASKMGVEAFF
TRBJ2-2	many	.	TRBV5-1	TGCGCCAGCAGCTACGGACACACTGCAACCGGGGAGCTGTTTTTT	CASSYGHTATGELFF
TRBJ1-2	few	.	TRBV5-1	TGCGCCAGCAGCTTGGCCGCAGGGTCAGATTCACCCTATGGCTACACCTTC	CASSLAAGSDSPYGYTF
TRBJ1-5	.	.	TRBV12-3/TRBV12-4	TGTGCCAGCAGTAAAGTTGGTCCCCAGCATTTT	CASSKVGPQHF
TRBJ1-1	.	.	TRBV25-1	TGTGCCAGCAGTGAACGGGGATTGGGGGCGGGAACTGAAGCTTTCTTT	CASSERGLGAGTEAFF
TRBJ2-5	.	.	TRBV20-1	TGCAGTGCCATAGGCGGCGGTTTAGAGACCCAGTACTTC	CSAIGGGLETQYF
TRBJ1-6	.	.	TRBV9	TGTGCCAGCAGCGTAGGAAACGAGAATTCACCCCTCCACTTT	CASSVGNENSPLHF
TRBJ2-3	.	TRBD1	TRBV30	TGTGCCTGGAGTCCTACGACAGGGAGCCATTGGGCAGATACGCAGTATTTT	CAWSPTTGSHWADTQYF